This section outlines one T cell receptor (beta chain) sequence together with its context. Trimming pared 8 bases from V and 9 bases from J, leaving 23 bases between. The CDR3 length is 15 residues. In germline, CDR1 is SNHLY, CDR2 FYNNEI. Here immunoSEQ multiplex PCR was the method, and the copy in TCRdb shows in-frame clones only, minus some. Of about 76,000 clones detected, around 84% appear once; the ten largest clones hold under 3%. The data originate from a study of OX40 agonist ivuxolimab in advanced cancers. This sequence joins TRBV2 and TRBJ2-1; D is perhaps TRBD1 (6 bases). The sequences come from CD4+ or CD8+ T cells sorted from blood, collected in a trial of the OX40 agonist ivuxolimab. This clonotype was obtained from an adult with an advanced solid tumor such as melanoma, head and neck, liver or kidney cancer. This CDR3 reads CASHIGTPATSEQFF. CDR3 nucleotides: TGTGCCAGCCACATTGGGACACCAGCTACAAGTGAGCAGTTCTTC.